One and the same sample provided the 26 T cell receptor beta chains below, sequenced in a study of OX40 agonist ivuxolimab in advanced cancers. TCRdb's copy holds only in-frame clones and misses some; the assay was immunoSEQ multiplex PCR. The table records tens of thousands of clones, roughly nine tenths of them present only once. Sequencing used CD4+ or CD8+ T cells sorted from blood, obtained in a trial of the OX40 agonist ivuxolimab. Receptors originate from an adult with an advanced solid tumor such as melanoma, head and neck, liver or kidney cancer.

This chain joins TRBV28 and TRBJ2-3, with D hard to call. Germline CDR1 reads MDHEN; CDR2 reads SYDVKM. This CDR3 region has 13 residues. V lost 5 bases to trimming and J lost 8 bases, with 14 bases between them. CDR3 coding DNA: TGTGCCAGCAGTGTAAAGAGACTTAGTACGCAGTATTTT. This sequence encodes CASSVKRLSTQYF.

The CDR3 DNA follows: TGTGCCAGCAGTGAAAACCCGACAGGGCCAGCGGTCCTGACTTTC. Translation gives CASSENPTGPAVLTF. The chain recombines TRBV6-1 with TRBJ2-6; TRBD1 aligns across 7 bases. The CDR3 totals 15 residues. V lost 2 bases to trimming and J lost 13 bases; unmatched junction nucleotides: 11. The V gene's germline CDR1 is MNHNS and CDR2 SASEGT.

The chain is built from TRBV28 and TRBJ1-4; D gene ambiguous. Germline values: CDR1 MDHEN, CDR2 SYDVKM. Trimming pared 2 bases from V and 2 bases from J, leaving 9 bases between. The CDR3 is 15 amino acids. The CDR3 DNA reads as TGTGCCAGCAGTTTACCAGGAGGGACTAATGAAAAACTGTTTTTT. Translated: CASSLPGGTNEKLFF.

The CDR3 DNA reads as TGTGCCAGCAGTTTATCAATTCAGGGGATTAATGAAAAACTGTTTTTT. It yields the protein CASSLSIQGINEKLFF. V and J are TRBV27 and TRBJ1-4; weak D call: TRBD1 (6 bases). Germline V gene lookup returns CDR1 MNHEY and CDR2 SMNVEV (reference sequence). Trimming took off 0 bases at V and 4 bases at J, with 12 bases between the two ends. The length of the CDR3 is 16 residues.

CDR3 in DNA: TGTGCCAGCTACCTCCAGCGGGCCTCCTACGAGCAGTACTTC. Translating gives CASYLQRASYEQYF. This chain connects TRBV27 to TRBJ2-7; possible D gene TRBD2, 6 bases. CDR3 size: 14 residues. Per the germline V gene, CDR1 is MNHEY and CDR2 is SMNVEV (reference sequence). Trimming pared 8 bases from V and 0 bases from J, leaving 14 bases between.

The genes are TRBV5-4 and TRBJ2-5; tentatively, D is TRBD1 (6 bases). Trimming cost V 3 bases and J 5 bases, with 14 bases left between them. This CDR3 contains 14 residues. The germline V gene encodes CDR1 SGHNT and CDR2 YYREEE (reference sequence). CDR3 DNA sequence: TGTGCCAGCAGCTCCATACAGGGTACCGAGACCCAGTACTTC. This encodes CASSSIQGTETQYF.

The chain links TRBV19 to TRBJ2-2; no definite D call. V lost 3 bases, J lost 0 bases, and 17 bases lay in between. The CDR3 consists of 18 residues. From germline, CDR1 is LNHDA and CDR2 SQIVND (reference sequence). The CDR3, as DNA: TGTGCCAGTAGTATCGATCCTAGTAGAGCCGCGAACACCGGGGAGCTGTTTTTT. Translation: CASSIDPSRAANTGELFF.

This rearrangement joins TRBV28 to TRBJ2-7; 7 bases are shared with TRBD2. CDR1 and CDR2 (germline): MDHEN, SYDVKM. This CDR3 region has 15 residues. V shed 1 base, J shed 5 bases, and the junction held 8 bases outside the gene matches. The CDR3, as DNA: TGTGCCAGCAGTTTATACCCCCCGGCGGGAGACGAGCAGTACTTC. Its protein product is CASSLYPPAGDEQYF.

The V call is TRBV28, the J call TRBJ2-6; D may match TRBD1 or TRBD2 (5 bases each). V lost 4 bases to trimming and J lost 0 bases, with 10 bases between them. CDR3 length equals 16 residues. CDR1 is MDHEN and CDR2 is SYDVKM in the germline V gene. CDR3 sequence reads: CASSWGRSSGANVLTF. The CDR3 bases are TGTGCCAGCAGTTGGGGACGGAGCTCTGGGGCCAACGTCCTGACTTTC.

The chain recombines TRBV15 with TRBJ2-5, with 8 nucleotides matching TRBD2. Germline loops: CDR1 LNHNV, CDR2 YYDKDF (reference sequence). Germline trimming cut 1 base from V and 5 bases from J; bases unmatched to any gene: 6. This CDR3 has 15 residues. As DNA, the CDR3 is TGTGCCACCAGCAGAGTATGGGGACTAGAGGAGACCCAGTACTTC. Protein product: CATSRVWGLEETQYF.

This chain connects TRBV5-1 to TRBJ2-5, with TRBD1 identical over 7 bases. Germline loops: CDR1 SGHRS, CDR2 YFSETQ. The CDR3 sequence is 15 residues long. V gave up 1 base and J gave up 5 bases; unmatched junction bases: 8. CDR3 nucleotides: TGCGCCAGCAGCTTGTGGCAGGGGGATGTTGAGACCCAGTACTTC. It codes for CASSLWQGDVETQYF.

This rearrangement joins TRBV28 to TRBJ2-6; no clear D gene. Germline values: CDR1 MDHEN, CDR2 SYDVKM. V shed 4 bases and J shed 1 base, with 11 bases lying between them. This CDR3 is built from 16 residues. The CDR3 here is CASSSHSSSGANVLTF. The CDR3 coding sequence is TGTGCCAGCAGTTCCCACAGTTCGTCTGGGGCCAACGTCCTGACTTTC.

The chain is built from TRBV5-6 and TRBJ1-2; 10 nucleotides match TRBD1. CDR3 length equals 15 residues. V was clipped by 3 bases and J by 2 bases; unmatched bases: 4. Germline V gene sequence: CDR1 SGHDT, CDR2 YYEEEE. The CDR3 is CASSSPGQGNYGYTF. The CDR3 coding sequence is TGTGCCAGCAGCTCCCCGGGACAGGGGAACTATGGCTACACCTTC.

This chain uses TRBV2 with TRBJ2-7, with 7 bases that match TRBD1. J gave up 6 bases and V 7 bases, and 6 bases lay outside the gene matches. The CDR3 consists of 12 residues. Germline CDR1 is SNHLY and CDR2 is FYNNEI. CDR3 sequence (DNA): TGTGCCAGCACTTGGACAGGCTCCGAGCAGTACTTC. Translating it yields CASTWTGSEQYF.

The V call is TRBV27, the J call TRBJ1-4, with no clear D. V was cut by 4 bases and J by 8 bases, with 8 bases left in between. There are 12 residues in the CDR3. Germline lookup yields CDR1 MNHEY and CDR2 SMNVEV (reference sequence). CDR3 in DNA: TGTGCCAGCAGTTCGGAGCGGGAAAAACTGTTTTTT. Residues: CASSSEREKLFF.

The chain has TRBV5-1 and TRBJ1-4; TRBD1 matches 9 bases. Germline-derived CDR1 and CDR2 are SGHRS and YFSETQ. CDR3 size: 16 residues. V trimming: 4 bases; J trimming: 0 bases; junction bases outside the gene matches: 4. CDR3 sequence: CASSRTGDATNEKLFF. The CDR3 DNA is TGCGCCAGCAGCCGGACAGGGGATGCAACTAATGAAAAACTGTTTTTT.

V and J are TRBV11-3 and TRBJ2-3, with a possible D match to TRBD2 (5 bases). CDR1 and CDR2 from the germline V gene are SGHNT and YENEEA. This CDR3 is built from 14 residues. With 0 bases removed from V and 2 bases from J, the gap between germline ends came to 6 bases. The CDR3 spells CASSLDRDTDTQYF. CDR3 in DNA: TGTGCCAGCAGCTTAGATCGGGACACAGATACGCAGTATTTT.

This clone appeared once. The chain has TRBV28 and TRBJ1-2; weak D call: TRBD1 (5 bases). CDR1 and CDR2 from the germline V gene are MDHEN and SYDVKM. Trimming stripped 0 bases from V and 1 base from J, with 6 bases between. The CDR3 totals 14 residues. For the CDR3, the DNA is TGTGCCAGCAGTTTATGGCAGGGTAACTATGGCTACACCTTC. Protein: CASSLWQGNYGYTF.

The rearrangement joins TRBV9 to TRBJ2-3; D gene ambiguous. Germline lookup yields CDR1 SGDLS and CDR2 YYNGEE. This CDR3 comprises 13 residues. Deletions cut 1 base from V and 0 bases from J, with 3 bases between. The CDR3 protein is CASSVTSTDTQYF. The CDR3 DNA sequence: TGTGCCAGCAGCGTAACTAGCACAGATACGCAGTATTTT.

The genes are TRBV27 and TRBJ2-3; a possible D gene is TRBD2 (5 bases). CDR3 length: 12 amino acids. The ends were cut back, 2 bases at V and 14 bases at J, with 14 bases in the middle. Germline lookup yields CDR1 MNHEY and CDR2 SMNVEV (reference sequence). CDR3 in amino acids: CASSLEGFRWYF. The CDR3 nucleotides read TGTGCCAGCAGTTTAGAGGGCTTTAGGTGGTATTTT.

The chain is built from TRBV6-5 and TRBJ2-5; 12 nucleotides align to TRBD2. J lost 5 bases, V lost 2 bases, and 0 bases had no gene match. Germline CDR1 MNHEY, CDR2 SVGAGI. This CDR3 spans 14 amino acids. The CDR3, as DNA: TGTGCCAGCAGTTACGGACTAGCGGGGGAGACCCAGTACTTC. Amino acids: CASSYGLAGETQYF.

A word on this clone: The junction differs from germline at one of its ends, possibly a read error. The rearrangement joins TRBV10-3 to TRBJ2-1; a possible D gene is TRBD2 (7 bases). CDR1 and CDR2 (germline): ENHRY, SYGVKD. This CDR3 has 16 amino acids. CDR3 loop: CAISEHDGGGAISGVF. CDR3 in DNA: TGTGCCATCAGTGAGCATGACGGAGGGGGGGCTATTTCTGGAGTCTTC.

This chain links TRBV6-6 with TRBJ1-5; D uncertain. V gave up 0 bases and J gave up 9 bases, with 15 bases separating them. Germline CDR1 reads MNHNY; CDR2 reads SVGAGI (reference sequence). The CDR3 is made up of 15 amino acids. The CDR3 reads CASSYSMPGAWPQHF. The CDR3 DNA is TGTGCCAGCAGTTACTCGATGCCAGGTGCGTGGCCCCAGCATTTT.

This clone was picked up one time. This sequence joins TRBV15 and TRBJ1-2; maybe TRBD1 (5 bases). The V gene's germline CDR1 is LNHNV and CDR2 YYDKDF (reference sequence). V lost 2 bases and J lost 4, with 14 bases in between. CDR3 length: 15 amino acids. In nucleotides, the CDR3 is TGTGCCACCAGCAGATTGGGCAGGGTGGGCTATGGCTACACCTTC. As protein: CATSRLGRVGYGYTF. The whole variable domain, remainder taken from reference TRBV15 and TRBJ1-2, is DAMVIQNPRYQVTQFGKPVTLSCSQTLNHNVMYWYQQKSSQAPKLLFHYYDKDFNNEADTPDNFQSRRPNTSFCFLDIRSPGLGDTAMYLCATSRLGRVGYGYTFGSGTRLTVV.

CDR3 in amino acids: CASSSGLRSGNTIYF. The CDR3 nucleotides are TGCGCCAGCAGCTCAGGACTTCGCTCTGGAAACACCATATATTTT. The chain employs TRBV5-1 and TRBJ1-3; no clear D. From germline, CDR1 is SGHRS and CDR2 YFSETQ. Trimming left V 3 bases short and J 0 bases short, with 10 bases between. This CDR3 has 15 amino acids.

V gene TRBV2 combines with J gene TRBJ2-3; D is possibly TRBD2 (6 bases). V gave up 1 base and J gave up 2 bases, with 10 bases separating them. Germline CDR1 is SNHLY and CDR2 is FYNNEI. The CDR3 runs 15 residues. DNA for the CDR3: TGTGCCAGCAGTGAAGGGAGGGATTTCACAGATACGCAGTATTTT. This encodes CASSEGRDFTDTQYF.